The 29 T cell receptor beta chains listed next were all sequenced from one sample in a study of T cell responses to AZD1222 COVID-19 vaccine. The table came from immunoSEQ multiplex PCR; TCRdb's copy has only in-frame clones and leaves some out. The sample has around 160,000 clones, about 93% seen once. The sequencing here drew on peripheral blood, taken on day 0 of AZD1222 vaccination. The receptors come from an adult in good health.

The J gene is TRBJ1-5, the V gene TRBV5-8; D remains ambiguous. Trimming left V 4 bases short and J 1 base short, with 12 bases between. CDR3 length equals 15 residues. Germline CDR1 is SGHTS and CDR2 is YDEGEE. The CDR3 spells CASSPTLLSNQPQHF. The CDR3 nucleotides are TGTGCCAGCAGCCCAACGTTGCTGAGCAATCAGCCCCAGCATTTT.

This clone was picked up many times. The V call is TRBV15, the J call TRBJ1-4; 7 bases match TRBD1. The CDR3 runs 16 residues. Germline CDR1 is LNHNV and CDR2 is YYDKDF (reference sequence). V was pared by 0 bases and J by 5 bases, with 6 bases of the junction left unmatched. The CDR3 loop reads CATSRESTGSNEKLFF. In DNA, the CDR3 is TGTGCCACCAGCAGAGAATCGACAGGGTCGAATGAAAAACTGTTTTTT.

The V gene is TRBV15, the J gene TRBJ1-4; D remains ambiguous. Germline V gives CDR1 LNHNV, CDR2 YYDKDF (reference sequence). The V end lost 0 bases, the J end lost 5 bases, and 10 bases lay between the germline ends. The CDR3 runs to 15 residues. The CDR3 loop reads CATSREPGANEKLFF. CDR3 in DNA: TGTGCCACCAGCAGAGAACCAGGCGCGAATGAAAAACTGTTTTTT.

The chain has TRBV3-1 (or the pseudogene TRBV3-2) and TRBJ2-7; TRBD1 aligns across 9 bases. The CDR3 has 14 amino acids. V lost 3 bases and J lost 4; bases outside the gene matches: 4. Per the germline V gene, CDR1 is LGHDT and CDR2 is YNNKEL (reference sequence). Here the CDR3 reads CASSQGQGPYEQYF. As DNA, the CDR3 is TGTGCCAGCAGCCAGGGACAGGGTCCATACGAGCAGTACTTC.

This rearrangement joins TRBV29-1 to TRBJ2-7; no firm D call. CDR3 length equals 11 residues. With 6 bases removed from V and 3 bases from J, the gap between germline ends came to 9 bases. The V gene's germline CDR1 is SQVTM and CDR2 ANQGSEA. CDR3 sequence: CSVGTGYEQYF. The CDR3 coding sequence is TGCAGCGTGGGCACCGGCTACGAGCAGTACTTC.

This clone was observed a handful of times. The V and J genes are TRBV5-6 and TRBJ1-3; D gene unclear. Germline V gene lookup returns CDR1 SGHDT and CDR2 YYEEEE. The CDR3 extends over 17 amino acids. The germline V and J ends were trimmed by 0 bases and 0 bases, with 13 bases remaining between them. The CDR3 nucleotides are TGTGCCAGCAGCTTGGCCCCCGGGATCCACTCTGGAAACACCATATATTTT. It codes for CASSLAPGIHSGNTIYF.

This clone was found a few times. The chain joins TRBV15 to TRBJ2-1; maybe TRBD2 (5 bases). CDR3 size: 16 residues. V lost 3 bases and J 1 base, leaving 13 bases between the germline ends. Germline CDR1 LNHNV, CDR2 YYDKDF (reference sequence). The CDR3 region is CATSREVGRSYNEQFF. The CDR3 DNA follows: TGTGCCACCAGCAGGGAGGTAGGGAGATCCTACAATGAGCAGTTCTTC.

V gene TRBV3-1 (or the pseudogene TRBV3-2) combines with J gene TRBJ2-2; the D is unclear. Trimming took 0 bases from V and 7 from J, leaving 0 bases between them. In germline, CDR1 is LGHDT, CDR2 YNNKEL (reference sequence). The CDR3 runs 11 residues. The CDR3: CASSQDGELFF. The CDR3 DNA sequence: TGTGCCAGCAGCCAAGACGGGGAGCTGTTTTTT.

The rearrangement joins TRBV7-2 to TRBJ2-5; 7 bases agree with TRBD2. J lost 4 bases, V lost 5 bases, and 7 bases had no gene match. The CDR3 extends over 14 amino acids. Germline CDR1 reads SGHTA; CDR2 reads FQGNSA. In nucleotides, the CDR3 is TGTGCCAGCAGCCCTAGACGCGGGAGAGAGACCCAGTACTTC. As protein: CASSPRRGRETQYF.

The table lists this clone with a few counts. This chain links TRBV7-9 with TRBJ2-3; D is undetermined. The CDR3 covers 12 residues. Germline V gives CDR1 SEHNR, CDR2 FQNEAQ (reference sequence). Trimming pared 5 bases from V and 9 bases from J, leaving 12 bases between. CDR3 sequence: CASSPPGWTQYF. The DNA of the CDR3 is TGTGCCAGCAGCCCACCCGGTTGGACGCAGTATTTT.

V and J are TRBV9 and TRBJ2-3; the match to TRBD1 covers 8 bases. The V segment lost 2 bases and the J segment 12 bases; nucleotides outside the gene matches: 17. Germline loops: CDR1 SGDLS, CDR2 YYNGEE. The CDR3 runs 16 residues. CDR3 region: CASSVRSLGGQAGQYF. The CDR3 nucleotides are TGTGCCAGCAGCGTCCGTAGCTTGGGGGGACAGGCGGGTCAGTATTTT.

The rearrangement uses TRBV12-3 or TRBV12-4 and TRBJ2-7, with a weak D call TRBD1 (6 bases). Trimming left V 8 bases short and J 2 bases short, with 7 bases between. The CDR3 is 11 amino acids. CDR3 bases: TGTGCCAGCCGACAGGCCTACGAGCAGTACTTC. Translating gives CASRQAYEQYF.

This rearrangement joins TRBV5-1 to TRBJ2-3; weak D call: TRBD2 (6 bases). Trimming removed 0 bases at V and 4 bases at J, with 9 bases between. CDR1 and CDR2 from the germline V gene are SGHRS and YFSETQ. This CDR3 has 14 amino acids. For the CDR3, the DNA is TGCGCCAGCAGCTTGGCGGGAGACCCAGATACGCAGTATTTT. Its translation: CASSLAGDPDTQYF.

V and J are TRBV7-2 and TRBJ1-2; the match to TRBD1 covers 7 bases. The V and J ends lost 5 bases and 3 bases, in that order; junction bases with no gene match: 6. Germline CDR1 is SGHTA and CDR2 is FQGNSA. The CDR3 runs 14 residues. The CDR3 nucleotides read TGTGCCAGCAGCCCCTACAGGGGTGACTATGGCTACACCTTC. Translated: CASSPYRGDYGYTF.

This chain uses TRBV6-5 with TRBJ2-5; D uncertain. The germline CDR1 and CDR2 sequences are MNHEY and SVGAGI. V was shortened by 0 bases and J by 0 bases, with 5 bases between the two germline ends. This CDR3 is 14 amino acids long. CDR3 coding DNA: TGTGCCAGCAGTTACTCGTCGTACCAAGAGACCCAGTACTTC. Encoded protein: CASSYSSYQETQYF.

The rearrangement links TRBV10-1 to TRBJ1-2; a possible D gene is TRBD1 (6 bases). V shed 4 bases and J shed 0 bases, with 21 bases lying between them. Germline lookup yields CDR1 WNHNN and CDR2 SYGVQD (reference sequence). The CDR3 runs to 18 residues. CDR3 nucleotides: TGCGCCAGCAGTGCAGGCAGAGGCAGGGGAATAGCTAACTATGGCTACACCTTC. Protein: CASSAGRGRGIANYGYTF.

V is TRBV13 and J is TRBJ2-1; perhaps TRBD2 as D (6 bases). The CDR3 covers 14 residues. Germline CDR1 PRHDT, CDR2 FYEKMQ (reference sequence). V was pared by 10 bases and J by 5 bases, with 18 bases between. The CDR3 is CAIPLGRDNNEQFF. CDR3 bases: TGTGCCATCCCCCTTGGGCGGGATAACAATGAGCAGTTCTTC.

The V call is TRBV27, the J call TRBJ2-1, with 8 bases matching TRBD2. V gave up 8 bases and J gave up 4 bases; unmatched junction bases: 10. This CDR3 comprises 15 residues. Germline values: CDR1 MNHEY, CDR2 SMNVEV (reference sequence). The CDR3 loop reads CASSSLSGGYNEQFF. DNA for the CDR3: TGTGCCAGCTCATCCCTAAGCGGGGGTTACAATGAGCAGTTCTTC.

DNA for the CDR3: TGCAGCGCCTATTTGTGGAGCGAAGCTTTCTTT. Protein sequence: CSAYLWSEAFF. This chain links TRBV29-1 with TRBJ1-1; D is ambiguous. This CDR3 has 11 amino acids. In germline, CDR1 is SQVTM, CDR2 ANQGSEA. The V end lost 7 bases, the J end lost 8 bases, and 14 bases lay between the germline ends.

This clone appeared once. The chain combines TRBV14 with TRBJ2-3; D is uncertain. Germline CDR1 reads SGHDN; CDR2 reads FVKESK. This CDR3 comprises 16 residues. The V gene lost 2 bases and the J gene lost 2 bases, with 14 bases spanning the gap. CDR3 nucleotide sequence: TGTGCCAGCAGCCAATACCTACATAGACCCACAGATACGCAGTATTTT. Protein product: CASSQYLHRPTDTQYF.

The gene calls are TRBV5-7 and TRBJ1-5, with TRBD1 matching 9 bases. Being an ORF, TRBV5-7 has a function that is uncertain. Trimming took 4 bases from V and 4 from J; bases not matched to a gene: 12. This CDR3 has 17 residues. CDR3 DNA: TGTGCCAGCAGCCGCCAGGGGGACAGGGCCGCTAATCAGCCCCAGCATTTT. Protein sequence: CASSRQGDRAANQPQHF.

CDR3 DNA sequence: TGTGCCAGCAGCCCTCTGGGCGGGCTGAACACTGAAGCTTTCTTT. Translation gives CASSPLGGLNTEAFF. The V gene is TRBV9, the J gene TRBJ1-1; no clear D gene. CDR3 length equals 15 residues. V lost 4 bases and J lost 0, with 13 bases in between. Germline CDR1 is SGDLS and CDR2 is YYNGEE.

In its sample, this clone was seen once. The chain links TRBV7-9 to TRBJ2-7, with D possibly being TRBD2 (7 bases). The CDR3 spans 15 residues. Trimming stripped 0 bases from V and 2 bases from J, with 11 bases between. Germline CDR1 SEHNR, CDR2 FQNEAQ (reference sequence). DNA for the CDR3: TGTGCCAGCAGCTTAGCAGTGGGGGGGCCCTACGAGCAGTACTTC. Its translation: CASSLAVGGPYEQYF.

The rearrangement uses TRBV7-9 and TRBJ1-1; 7 bases align to TRBD1. CDR3 length equals 15 residues. Unmatched junction bases numbered 12, after V lost 5 bases and J lost 6 bases. Germline assignment: CDR1 SEHNR and CDR2 FQNEAQ (reference sequence). In DNA form, the CDR3 reads TGTGCCAGCAGCCCCATTAGGGACAGCCGATCTGAAGCTTTCTTT. Translating gives CASSPIRDSRSEAFF.

The rearrangement joins TRBV9 to TRBJ1-2; D remains unclear. Germline V gives CDR1 SGDLS, CDR2 YYNGEE. V lost 6 bases and J lost 5, with 17 bases in between. The CDR3 is made up of 14 amino acids. The DNA for the CDR3 is TGTGCCAGCACCCCAGGTAGTTCGGCGTATGGCTACACCTTC. This encodes CASTPGSSAYGYTF.

The chain employs TRBV11-3 and TRBJ1-1; D is unclear. The CDR3 is made up of 13 amino acids. Germline CDR1 is SGHNT and CDR2 is YENEEA. Trimming pared 0 bases from V and 1 base from J, leaving 3 bases between. DNA for the CDR3: TGTGCCAGCAGCTTAGACAGGAACACTGAAGCTTTCTTT. Translation: CASSLDRNTEAFF.

The CDR3 region has the DNA TGCGCCAGCAGCTTGGTCCCCCTCGGGACAGGTGGAAACACCATATATTTT. Translating gives CASSLVPLGTGGNTIYF. The rearrangement joins TRBV5-1 to TRBJ1-3, with 8 bases fitting TRBD1. J gave up 3 bases and V 0 bases, and 8 bases lay outside the gene matches. Germline V gene data show CDR1 as SGHRS and CDR2 as YFSETQ. The CDR3 contains 17 residues.

As DNA, the CDR3 is TGCGCCAGCAGCGCCTACCCGGGAACTCAAGAGACCCAGTACTTC. Amino acids: CASSAYPGTQETQYF. The chain is built from TRBV5-1 and TRBJ2-5; possibly TRBD2 for D (5 bases). The CDR3 spans 15 residues. Germline V gives CDR1 SGHRS, CDR2 YFSETQ. Between the trimmed V and J ends, which lost 4 bases and 2 bases, there was a span of 15 bases.

The chain has TRBV11-1 and TRBJ1-1, with D possibly matching TRBD1 (5 bases). This CDR3 region has 16 residues. The germline gives CDR1 SGHAT, CDR2 FQDESV (reference sequence). V gave up 7 bases and J gave up 2 bases, with 20 bases separating them. The DNA for the CDR3 is TGTGCCAGCACCCCTTCCGAACGACAGCTAAACACTGAAGCTTTCTTT. Amino acid sequence: CASTPSERQLNTEAFF.